These 30 T cell receptor beta chains came from one sample sequenced in a study of T cells in localized non-small cell lung cancer. Clones were read by immunoSEQ multiplex PCR, and TCRdb kept only the in-frame ones, dropping some. The data show some 19,000 clones, about 90% seen once. Sequenced here: peripheral blood, sampled before any cancer treatment. All receptors come from a male donor aged 60 or older with stage I squamous cell lung carcinoma.

In its sample, this clone was seen once. The CDR3 region has the DNA TGTGCCAGCAGTTTGGAGCGGCCCTATGGCTACACCTTC. It codes for CASSLERPYGYTF. The chain recombines TRBV28 with TRBJ1-2; D remains ambiguous. The V end was cut by 3 bases, the J end by 4 bases, with 9 bases between. Looked up from germline, CDR1 is MDHEN and CDR2 is SYDVKM. This CDR3 contains 13 residues.

J is TRBJ2-1 and V is TRBV5-1; TRBD2 is a possible D gene (5 bases). Trimming took off 0 bases at V and 6 bases at J, with 16 bases between the two ends. Germline values: CDR1 SGHRS, CDR2 YFSETQ. The CDR3 spans 16 residues. In DNA form, the CDR3 reads TGCGCCAGCAGCTTGGGTTCGGGGTGGGCTTCCAATGAGCAGTTCTTC. Encoded protein: CASSLGSGWASNEQFF. Full variable domain (missing parts from reference TRBV5-1 and TRBJ2-1): KAGVTQTPRYLIKTRGQQVTLSCSPISGHRSVSWYQQTPGQGLQFLFEYFSETQRNKGNFPGRFSGRQFSNSRSEMNVSTLELGDSALYLCASSLGSGWASNEQFFGPGTRLTVL.

V usage is TRBV30 and J usage is TRBJ2-5; perhaps TRBD1 as D (5 bases). Germline CDR1 and CDR2: GTSNPN and SVGIG (reference sequence). Trimming left V 0 bases short and J 4 bases short, with 12 bases between. The CDR3 is 14 residues long. CDR3 sequence reads: CAWSVLRGAETQYF. DNA for the CDR3: TGTGCCTGGAGTGTACTTCGTGGGGCAGAGACCCAGTACTTC.

This chain links TRBV5-5 with TRBJ2-7; D is unresolved. Germline V gives CDR1 SGHKS, CDR2 YYEKEE (reference sequence). The V and J ends lost 2 bases and 3 bases respectively, with 9 bases between them. This CDR3 comprises 13 residues. Written as DNA, the CDR3 is TGTGCCAGCAGCTTTACCCAGAACTACGAGCAGTACTTC. This sequence encodes CASSFTQNYEQYF. The full variable domain, with the rest looked up from reference TRBV5-5 and TRBJ2-7, is DAGVTQSPTHLIKTRGQQVTLRCSPISGHKSVSWYQQVLGQGPQFIFQYYEKEERGRGNFPDRFSARQFPNYSSELNVNALLLGDSALYLCASSFTQNYEQYFGPGTRLTVT.

V and J are TRBV7-3 and TRBJ2-5, with a possible D match to TRBD1 (6 bases). V was clipped by 5 bases and J by 1 base, with 23 bases between them. Germline-derived CDR1 and CDR2 are SGHTA and FQGTGA. The CDR3 sequence is 18 residues long. The CDR3 region has the DNA TGTGCCAGCAGCCCTCATGCCAGGGGAGCATCGGGCCAAGAGACCCAGTACTTC. Protein product: CASSPHARGASGQETQYF.

The rearrangement uses TRBV15 and TRBJ1-6, with D tentatively TRBD1 (6 bases). CDR1 is LNHNV, CDR2 YYDKDF, per germline (reference sequence). The CDR3 totals 15 residues. V was clipped by 0 bases and J by 6 bases, with 9 bases between them. The DNA for the CDR3 is TGTGCCACCAGCAGAGATTTACAGGGTAATTCACCCCTCCACTTT. This codes for CATSRDLQGNSPLHF. Based on the CDR3 plus reference TRBV15 and TRBJ1-6, the full variable domain is DAMVIQNPRYQVTQFGKPVTLSCSQTLNHNVMYWYQQKSSQAPKLLFHYYDKDFNNEADTPDNFQSRRPNTSFCFLDIRSPGLGDTAMYLCATSRDLQGNSPLHFGNGTRLTVT.

This clone was observed once. This chain links TRBV5-4 with TRBJ2-1; the D gene could be TRBD1 or TRBD2 (5 bases each). Trimming shortened V by 3 bases and J by 7 bases, and 20 bases separated the two germline ends. The germline gives CDR1 SGHNT, CDR2 YYREEE (reference sequence). The CDR3 is 16 residues long. The DNA of the CDR3 is TGTGCCAGCAGCTCTTCAAACTCCGGGACGCAGAATGAGCAGTTCTTC. Its translation is CASSSSNSGTQNEQFF.

The V call is TRBV11-1, the J call TRBJ2-1, with D tentatively TRBD2 (6 bases). V was trimmed by 0 bases and J by 8 bases, leaving 17 bases between them. The CDR3 totals 16 residues. Germline assignment: CDR1 SGHAT and CDR2 FQDESV (reference sequence). CDR3 coding DNA: TGTGCCAGCAGCTTAGCGCGGGACCCTATTGTTGATGAGCAGTTCTTC. Amino acids: CASSLARDPIVDEQFF.

The genes are TRBV7-9 and TRBJ2-3, with TRBD2 matching over 11 bases. The V segment lost 4 bases and the J segment 2 bases; nucleotides outside the gene matches: 5. CDR3 length equals 16 residues. CDR1 is SEHNR and CDR2 is FQNEAQ in the germline V gene (reference sequence). The CDR3 coding sequence is TGTGCCAGCAGCTCGGGACTAGCGGCCGACACAGATACGCAGTATTTT. It translates to CASSSGLAADTDTQYF.

This sequence joins TRBV25-1 and TRBJ1-5; the D gene is possibly TRBD1 (5 bases). The germline gives CDR1 MGHDK, CDR2 SYGVNS. V was shortened by 2 bases and J by 3 bases, with 11 bases between the two germline ends. This CDR3 is built from 15 residues. The CDR3: CASSEGGTTNQPQHF. CDR3 in DNA: TGTGCCAGCAGTGAAGGGGGGACGACCAATCAGCCCCAGCATTTT.

The chain couples TRBV5-1 to TRBJ2-5, with 8 nucleotides matching TRBD2. The CDR3 has 14 residues. After removal of 0 bases from V and 3 bases from J, the junction contained 1 base not matched to a gene. The germline V gene encodes CDR1 SGHRS and CDR2 YFSETQ. In DNA form, the CDR3 reads TGCGCCAGCAGCTTGGTGGGACTAGAAGAGACCCAGTACTTC. Amino acids: CASSLVGLEETQYF.

The chain links TRBV5-1 to TRBJ1-4; weak D call: TRBD1 (5 bases). Germline CDR1 and CDR2: SGHRS and YFSETQ. The CDR3 sequence is 17 residues long. V lost 0 bases to trimming and J lost 0 bases, with 12 bases between them. The CDR3 loop reads CASSLGGPAATNEKLFF. Written as DNA, the CDR3 is TGCGCCAGCAGCTTGGGGGGCCCGGCAGCAACTAATGAAAAACTGTTTTTT. The entire variable domain, with the rest obtained from reference TRBV5-1 and TRBJ1-4, is as follows: KAGVTQTPRYLIKTRGQQVTLSCSPISGHRSVSWYQQTPGQGLQFLFEYFSETQRNKGNFPGRFSGRQFSNSRSEMNVSTLELGDSALYLCASSLGGPAATNEKLFFGSGTQLSVL.

The chain joins TRBV5-1 to TRBJ2-7; 9 bases align to TRBD1. The CDR3 runs to 15 residues. The V gene's germline CDR1 is SGHRS and CDR2 YFSETQ. The junction had 8 bases not matched to a gene; V was cut back by 2 bases and J by 5 bases. CDR3 region: CASSFLDRGRDEQYF. The CDR3 nucleotides read TGCGCCAGCAGCTTCCTGGACAGGGGAAGAGACGAGCAGTACTTC.

In nucleotides, the CDR3 is TGTGCCAGTAGTATCGGTCCCGCGAGGAACACTGAAGCTTTCTTT. Protein sequence: CASSIGPARNTEAFF. The rearrangement joins TRBV19 to TRBJ1-1, with D unresolved. V was pared by 3 bases and J by 1 base, with 12 bases between. The CDR3 is 15 residues long. Germline assignment: CDR1 LNHDA and CDR2 SQIVND (reference sequence).

The chain joins TRBV12-5 to TRBJ1-4; TRBD1 matches at 8 bases. Trimming cost V 6 bases and J 4 bases; bases outside gene matches: 10. There are 16 residues in the CDR3. In germline, CDR1 is LGHNT, CDR2 FRNRAP. The CDR3 reads CASGPPRGPVNEKLFF. The DNA of the CDR3 is TGTGCTAGTGGCCCCCCCAGGGGGCCAGTTAATGAAAAACTGTTTTTT.

The chain employs TRBV28 and TRBJ2-3; the D is unclear. The CDR3 consists of 13 residues. The germline V gene has CDR1 MDHEN and CDR2 SYDVKM. V was cut by 5 bases and J by 4 bases, with 10 bases left in between. CDR3 sequence reads: CASSPIGPDTQYF. CDR3 bases: TGTGCCAGCAGTCCCATTGGGCCAGATACGCAGTATTTT.

The chain joins TRBV14 to TRBJ2-7, with no clear D. This CDR3 region has 13 residues. The V and J ends lost 0 bases and 7 bases respectively, with 10 bases between them. The germline V gene has CDR1 SGHDN and CDR2 FVKESK. The CDR3 DNA reads as TGTGCCAGCAGCCAAGACTTAGGGTTTGAGCAGTACTTC. Protein sequence: CASSQDLGFEQYF.

The chain carries TRBV30 and TRBJ1-2, with D maybe TRBD1 (5 bases). With 5 bases removed from V and 6 bases from J, the gap between germline ends came to 10 bases. CDR3 size: 11 residues. Germline V gene data show CDR1 as GTSNPN and CDR2 as SVGIG (reference sequence). CDR3 region: CAWGGENGYTF. The CDR3 bases are TGTGCCTGGGGGGGGGAGAATGGCTACACCTTC.

The rearrangement joins TRBV18 to TRBJ2-6; D gene uncertain. The CDR3 is 14 amino acids. The ends were cut back, 0 bases at V and 9 bases at J, with 9 bases in the middle. Germline CDR1 reads KGHSH; CDR2 reads LQKENI. Here the CDR3 reads CASSPPSLSNVLTF. CDR3 coding DNA: TGTGCCAGCTCACCACCGAGCCTTAGCAACGTCCTGACTTTC.

This clone was seen only a few times. V usage is TRBV19 and J usage is TRBJ2-2; 8 bases line up with TRBD1. There are 14 residues in the CDR3. Germline V gene lookup returns CDR1 LNHDA and CDR2 SQIVND (reference sequence). Trimming at V came to 5 bases and at J to 6 bases, leaving 5 bases not matched to a gene. The CDR3 bases are TGTGCCAGTAGTCCAGGGGGCGAGGCCGGGGAGCTGTTTTTT. Protein: CASSPGGEAGELFF.

The chain combines TRBV19 with TRBJ2-7, with 15 bases lining up with TRBD2. CDR3 size: 14 residues. Trimming removed 10 bases from V and 7 bases from J; junction bases left unmatched: 8. Germline V gene lookup returns CDR1 LNHDA and CDR2 SQIVND (reference sequence). CDR3 in amino acids: CATSLGLAGGEQYF. The CDR3 region has the DNA TGTGCCACAAGCTTGGGACTAGCGGGAGGAGAGCAGTACTTC.

This chain uses TRBV19 with TRBJ1-1; 10 bases line up with TRBD1. The junction had 9 bases not matched to a gene; V was cut back by 5 bases and J by 6 bases. The CDR3 has 15 amino acids. Germline loops: CDR1 LNHDA, CDR2 SQIVND (reference sequence). CDR3 sequence reads: CASSLTGTGEAEAFF. The CDR3 DNA reads as TGTGCCAGTAGTCTTACCGGGACAGGGGAGGCTGAAGCTTTCTTT.

The chain recombines TRBV14 with TRBJ2-2, with D maybe TRBD2 (5 bases). This CDR3 has 16 residues. Germline V lookup: CDR1 SGHDN, CDR2 FVKESK. V was cut by 4 bases and J by 0 bases, with 12 bases left in between. The CDR3 sequence is CASSLRQAANTGELFF. The DNA for the CDR3 is TGTGCCAGCAGCCTACGGCAAGCGGCGAACACCGGGGAGCTGTTTTTT. Filled out from reference TRBV14 and TRBJ2-2, the complete variable domain reads EAGVTQFPSHSVIEKGQTVTLRCDPISGHDNLYWYRRVMGKEIKFLLHFVKESKQDESGMPNNRFLAERTGGTYSTLKVQPAELEDSGVYFCASSLRQAANTGELFFGEGSRLTVL.

The V and J genes are TRBV15 and TRBJ1-5, with D maybe TRBD1 (6 bases). Trimming cost V 2 bases and J 3 bases, with 8 bases left between them. CDR3 length: 14 amino acids. Germline CDR1 LNHNV, CDR2 YYDKDF (reference sequence). This CDR3 is CATSRTGPNQPQHF. The CDR3 DNA reads TGTGCCACCAGCAGAACAGGGCCCAATCAGCCCCAGCATTTT.

CDR3 in DNA: TGTGCCAGCAGTGTCGTGGAGTTTAGCTCAGATACGCAGTATTTT. It yields the protein CASSVVEFSSDTQYF. The gene calls are TRBV2 and TRBJ2-3; no reliable D call. V gave up 4 bases and J gave up 4 bases, with 15 bases separating them. The CDR3 spans 15 residues. Germline values: CDR1 SNHLY, CDR2 FYNNEI.

This sequence joins TRBV6-5 and TRBJ1-1; the D gene is possibly TRBD1 (5 bases). V was cut by 7 bases and J by 0 bases, with 12 bases left in between. This CDR3 has 14 amino acids. Germline V gives CDR1 MNHEY, CDR2 SVGAGI. The CDR3 DNA is TGTGCCAGCAAACCGGGACCGATGAACACTGAAGCTTTCTTT. Translation gives CASKPGPMNTEAFF.

The J gene is TRBJ2-2, the V gene TRBV10-3, with no clear D. The CDR3 extends over 13 amino acids. Germline CDR1 reads ENHRY; CDR2 reads SYGVKD. V dropped 11 bases and J dropped 0 bases, with 10 bases sitting between them. CDR3 in DNA: TGTGCCCTCGCCCAAACGAACACCGGGGAGCTGTTTTTT. The encoded protein is CALAQTNTGELFF.

The CDR3 here is CASSLRDGYEQYF. In DNA, the CDR3 is TGTGCCAGCAGTTTACGGGACGGCTACGAGCAGTACTTC. The chain uses TRBV27 and TRBJ2-7; D possibly matches TRBD1 or TRBD2 (5 bases each). This CDR3 comprises 13 residues. Trimming left V 2 bases short and J 3 bases short, with 8 bases between. Germline V gene lookup returns CDR1 MNHEY and CDR2 SMNVEV (reference sequence).

This chain links TRBV9 with TRBJ2-2, with D perhaps given as TRBD1 or TRBD2 (6 bases each). V shed 7 bases and J shed 5 bases, with 18 bases lying between them. Germline V gene lookup returns CDR1 SGDLS and CDR2 YYNGEE. The CDR3 is 15 residues long. CDR3 protein: CASQEGGLVTGELFF. The CDR3 DNA is TGTGCCAGCCAAGAGGGGGGACTTGTTACCGGGGAGCTGTTTTTT. Full variable domain (missing parts from reference TRBV9 and TRBJ2-2): DSGVTQTPKHLITATGQRVTLRCSPRSGDLSVYWYQQSLDQGLQFLIQYYNGEERAKGNILERFSAQQFPDLHSELNLSSLELGDSALYFCASQEGGLVTGELFFGEGSRLTVL.

The chain combines TRBV29-1 with TRBJ2-5; a possible D gene is TRBD2 (6 bases). Between the trimmed V and J ends, which lost 2 bases and 6 bases, there was a span of 10 bases. The CDR3 extends over 12 amino acids. Germline loops: CDR1 SQVTM, CDR2 ANQGSEA. As DNA, the CDR3 is TGCAGCGTTGAAATCGGGGGAAAGACCCAGTACTTC. Protein product: CSVEIGGKTQYF.